Listed below are T cell receptor beta chains from one sample, sequenced in a study of T cells after yellow fever vaccination. TCRdb ran MiXCR on the 5' RACE reads and lists one entry per CDR3 protein. The sample comprises about 550,000 distinct CDR3 sequences, roughly a fifth of which are singletons, and over 11% rests with the top ten. This specimen consisted of PBMCs, obtained 15 days after the yellow fever booster vaccination. The receptors originated from a man aged 25 to 40 who received the YFV17D yellow fever vaccine. Each CDR3 is given with its conserved first and last residue. Each record gives: J gene, clone size, D gene, V gene, CDR3 protein, CDR3 DNA. D genes are given only for firm matches. Part of the rows lack a size; the others show once, few, many or a class for expanded clones.

>TRBJ2-2|-|-|TRBV9
CASSGEGFNGELFF
TGTGCCAGCAGCGGAGAGGGCTTCAACGGGGAGCTGTTTTTT
>TRBJ2-1|few|TRBD1|TRBV15
CATSNAGTGSREQFF
TGTGCCACCAGCAACGCCGGGACAGGGTCACGAGAGCAGTTCTTC
>TRBJ2-1|few|TRBD2|TRBV18
CASSSLAVYNEQFF
TGTGCCAGCTCCAGCCTAGCGGTTTACAATGAGCAGTTCTTC
>TRBJ2-7|-|-|TRBV19
CASSKSATYEQYF
TGTGCCAGTAGTAAGAGCGCCACCTACGAGCAGTACTTC
>TRBJ2-1|-|TRBD2|TRBV28
CASSSPGLAGEQFF
TGTGCCAGCAGTTCCCCTGGGTTAGCGGGAGAGCAGTTCTTC
>TRBJ2-2|few|TRBD1|TRBV29-1
CSVRQGALTGELFF
TGCAGCGTTAGACAGGGGGCTCTGACCGGGGAGCTGTTTTTT
>TRBJ2-5|-|-|TRBV27
CASSAGGVWETQYF
TGTGCCAGCAGCGCAGGGGGGGTCTGGGAGACCCAGTACTTC
>TRBJ2-1|few|-|TRBV7-6
CASRISENHNEQFF
TGTGCCAGCAGAATTAGCGAAAACCACAATGAGCAGTTCTTC
>TRBJ1-1|many|-|TRBV5-1
CASGYRDLNTEAFF
TGCGCCAGCGGATACAGGGACCTGAACACTGAAGCTTTCTTT
>TRBJ2-5|many|-|TRBV4-2
CASSQGMGIQETQYF
TGTGCCAGCAGCCAAGGGATGGGGATTCAAGAGACCCAGTACTTC
>TRBJ1-2|-|-|TRBV18
CASSPGENYGYTF
TGTGCCAGCTCACCGGGGGAAAACTATGGCTACACCTTC
>TRBJ2-3|-|-|TRBV27
CASGTWGGHRTDTQYF
TGTGCCAGCGGAACCTGGGGAGGACACCGCACAGATACGCAGTATTTT
>TRBJ1-2|few|TRBD1|TRBV20-1
CSASGQGAYGYTF
TGCAGTGCTAGCGGCCAGGGGGCATATGGCTACACCTTC
>TRBJ2-1|-|TRBD2|TRBV10-3
CAISQPTGTSLDEQFF
TGTGCCATCAGCCAACCTACCGGGACTAGCCTTGATGAGCAGTTCTTC
>TRBJ1-3|few|TRBD1|TRBV25-1
CASSEIRDRGTGNTIYF
TGTGCCAGCAGTGAAATCCGGGACAGGGGCACTGGAAACACCATATATTTT
>TRBJ2-7|once|-|TRBV6-1
CASRSPGDKPFEQYF
TGTGCCAGCAGGTCGCCGGGGGACAAGCCTTTCGAGCAGTACTTC
>TRBJ2-7|-|TRBD1|TRBV4-3
CASSPSVTGNLYEQYF
TGCGCCAGCAGCCCGTCCGTGACAGGGAATCTATACGAGCAGTACTTC
>TRBJ2-3|-|TRBD2|TRBV20-1
CSARGGLAGSQATDTQYF
TGCAGTGCTAGAGGGGGACTAGCGGGTAGTCAGGCCACAGATACGCAGTATTTT
>TRBJ2-7|few|TRBD2|TRBV5-1
CASSLGGSGSYEQYF
TGCGCCAGCAGCTTGGGGGGTAGCGGGAGTTACGAGCAGTACTTC
>TRBJ2-1|-|-|TRBV7-2
CASSFGLLNEQFF
TGTGCCAGCAGCTTCGGCTTATTAAATGAGCAGTTCTTC
>TRBJ2-7|few|TRBD2|TRBV6-1
CASRPGLAVYEQYF
TGTGCCAGCAGGCCGGGACTAGCGGTCTACGAGCAGTACTTC
>TRBJ2-7|few|TRBD1|TRBV30
CAWSLTGGSYEQYF
TGTGCCTGGAGTTTGACAGGGGGCTCCTACGAGCAGTACTTC
>TRBJ2-1|few|-|TRBV7-7
CASSQTPSSYNEQFF
TGTGCTAGCAGCCAGACCCCGAGCTCCTACAATGAGCAGTTCTTC
>TRBJ2-3|-|-|TRBV5-1
CASTPAGHDTDTQYF
TGCGCCAGCACTCCGGCAGGCCATGACACAGATACGCAGTATTTT
>TRBJ2-7|-|TRBD1|TRBV10-2
CASKRQGTSYEQYF
TGCGCCAGCAAAAGACAGGGAACTAGCTACGAGCAGTACTTC
>TRBJ2-1|-|-|TRBV27
CASRGSAYNEQFF
TGTGCCAGCAGGGGTTCCGCCTACAATGAGCAGTTCTTC
>TRBJ1-1|few|-|TRBV30
CAWSTKGNTEAFF
TGTGCCTGGAGCACAAAAGGGAACACTGAAGCTTTCTTT
>TRBJ2-7|-|-|TRBV12-3/TRBV12-4
CASKRRNSIAAPYAGATYEQYF
TGTGCCAGCAAGAGGAGAAACAGTATCGCGGCTCCCTACGCCGGGGCAACCTACGAGCAGTACTTC
>TRBJ2-1|-|-|TRBV19
CASSISPDNEQFF
TGTGCCAGTAGTATTAGTCCGGATAATGAGCAGTTCTTC
>TRBJ2-7|-|TRBD1|TRBV15
CATSNGQGLSYEQYF
TGTGCCACCAGCAATGGACAGGGGCTCTCCTACGAGCAGTACTTC
>TRBJ2-3|few|-|TRBV7-9
CASTKAGGASDTQYF
TGTGCCAGCACTAAAGCTGGGGGGGCCTCAGATACGCAGTATTTT
>TRBJ1-5|-|-|TRBV6-2/TRBV6-3
CASSYLWSQHQHF
TGTGCCAGCAGTTACTTGTGGAGTCAGCACCAGCATTTT